This TCR beta chain originates from a study of T cell repertoires in cytomegalovirus infection. Background on the study: Indications came from public TCR beta signatures; they pointed to CMV infection and to a matching HLA type. Findings and caveats of the study: Cumulated frequencies of public TCR beta families served to identify carriers of CMV plus the relevant HLA. In two of eight donors, the top clonotype was HLA-C-restricted CMV-specific.

From the reads, TCRdb called clonotypes with MiXCR, one entry per CDR3 protein. This sample has roughly 230,000 distinct CDR3 sequences, with 20% to 25% found just once. To note about this clonotype: Its antigen is undetermined.

The germline V gene has CDR1 SGHAT and CDR2 FQDESV (reference sequence). V lost 3 bases to trimming and J lost 4 bases; unmatched junction nucleotides: 7. The length of the CDR3 is 15 residues. The sequenced material came from CD8+ T cells from PBMCs. This chain links TRBV11-1 with TRBJ2-5; 8 bases are a match to TRBD1. The clonotype originates from a human donor in good health (CMV status not recorded). Some clones in this sample may be carry-over from other donors' samples. Here the CDR3 reads CASSFLTGAGETQYF. The CDR3, as DNA: TGTGCCAGCAGCTTCCTGACAGGGGCTGGAGAGACCCAGTACTTC.